These 24 T cell receptor beta chains were all obtained from the same sample, sequenced in a study of shared clonotypes between healthy human individuals. Method: immunoSEQ multiplex PCR; TCRdb's copy keeps in-frame clones and lacks some. This sample has roughly 700,000 clones, with less than 95% found just once. The specimen was memory CD8+ T cells from PBMCs. The subset denotes: CD45RO+ cells pooled with CCR7-negative TemRA cells. These receptors were taken from a man aged 18 to 30 in good health. Some clones in this sample may be carry-over from other donors' samples.

The chain recombines TRBV7-2 with TRBJ2-1; D unclear. In germline, CDR1 is SGHTA, CDR2 FQGNSA. The CDR3 spans 11 residues. Trimming left V 4 bases short and J 6 bases short, with 4 bases between. The CDR3 DNA reads TGTGCCAGCAGCTCTTTCAATGAGCAGTTCTTC. Amino acid sequence: CASSSFNEQFF.

The chain carries TRBV13 and TRBJ2-5; 9 bases agree with TRBD1. The CDR3 has 16 residues. Germline V gives CDR1 PRHDT, CDR2 FYEKMQ (reference sequence). J gave up 4 bases and V 5 bases, and 11 bases lay outside the gene matches. The CDR3, as DNA: TGTGCCAGCAGCCCAGTCCGGGACAGGGTGGTAGAGACCCAGTACTTC. Amino acid sequence: CASSPVRDRVVETQYF.

The gene calls are TRBV27 and TRBJ1-1, with TRBD1 identical over 9 bases. Germline CDR1 reads MNHEY; CDR2 reads SMNVEV (reference sequence). The CDR3 has 14 amino acids. V trimming: 6 bases; J trimming: 4 bases; junction bases outside the gene matches: 6. The CDR3 here is CASRITGGFTEAFF. The CDR3, as DNA: TGTGCCAGCAGAATTACAGGGGGCTTCACTGAAGCTTTCTTT.

The rearrangement uses TRBV4-3 and TRBJ1-1, with TRBD1 as a possible D gene (5 bases). The CDR3 is 15 amino acids. CDR1 is LGHNA and CDR2 is YSLEER in the germline V gene. V lost 0 bases and J lost 3, with 11 bases in between. Written as DNA, the CDR3 is TGCGCCAGCAGCCAAGATGTAGGAGGGGACACTGAAGCTTTCTTT. This codes for CASSQDVGGDTEAFF.

V and J are TRBV2 and TRBJ2-5; D perhaps matches TRBD1 (6 bases). Per germline, CDR1 SNHLY and CDR2 FYNNEI. V lost 4 bases and J lost 5, with 17 bases in between. There are 15 residues in the CDR3. The CDR3 protein is CASSAGRQAFETQYF. The CDR3 coding sequence is TGTGCCAGCAGTGCAGGGAGACAGGCTTTTGAGACCCAGTACTTC. The complete variable domain, with remaining parts taken from reference TRBV2 and TRBJ2-5, reads EPEVTQTPSHQVTQMGQEVILRCVPISNHLYFYWYRQILGQKVEFLVSFYNNEISEKSEIFDDQFSVERPDGSNFTLKIRSTKLEDSAMYFCASSAGRQAFETQYFGPGTRLLVL.

The chain links TRBV29-1 to TRBJ1-2, with TRBD1 as a possible D gene (5 bases). This CDR3 comprises 11 residues. V lost 7 bases and J 9 bases, leaving 15 bases between the germline ends. The germline CDR1 and CDR2 sequences are SQVTM and ANQGSEA. This CDR3 is CSAGGGMSYTF. CDR3 coding DNA: TGCAGCGCCGGCGGGGGAATGAGCTACACCTTC.

This clone occurred once. The genes are TRBV28 and TRBJ2-7; 10 bases are a match to TRBD2. The CDR3 is 15 residues long. Unmatched junction bases numbered 1, after V lost 2 bases and J lost 0 bases. Germline CDR1 is MDHEN and CDR2 is SYDVKM. CDR3 nucleotides: TGTGCCAGCAGTTTACTAGCGGGGGCCTCCTACGAGCAGTACTTC. Amino acid sequence: CASSLLAGASYEQYF.

V and J are TRBV10-3 and TRBJ2-7; 7 bases map to TRBD2. Trimming cost V 6 bases and J 4 bases; bases outside gene matches: 6. The CDR3 has 13 residues. CDR1 and CDR2 from the germline V gene are ENHRY and SYGVKD. The CDR3 sequence is CAIRSGILYEQYF. In nucleotides, the CDR3 is TGTGCCATCAGAAGCGGGATATTGTACGAGCAGTACTTC.

This clone showed up just once. CDR3 residues: CASSFSLPPDTQYF. For the CDR3, the DNA is TGTGCCAGCAGCTTTAGTCTCCCCCCCGATACGCAGTATTTT. The chain uses TRBV11-2 and TRBJ2-3; D gene uncertain. The CDR3 runs 14 residues. V lost 3 bases and J lost 6, with 13 bases in between. Germline loops: CDR1 SGHAT, CDR2 FQNNGV.

The chain links TRBV7-2 to TRBJ2-1, with D unresolved. V lost 5 bases to trimming and J lost 4 bases, with 9 bases between them. The CDR3 is 13 residues long. Looked up from germline, CDR1 is SGHTA and CDR2 is FQGNSA. CDR3 sequence: CASSHPPYNEQFF. The DNA of the CDR3 is TGTGCCAGCAGCCACCCCCCGTACAATGAGCAGTTCTTC.

The rearrangement joins TRBV7-8 to TRBJ2-5, with 16 bases identical to TRBD2. Germline CDR1 reads SGHVS; CDR2 reads FQNEAQ. This CDR3 region has 18 residues. J was trimmed by 0 bases and V by 5 bases; bases with no gene match: 6. CDR3 DNA: TGTGCCAGCAGCAGGGGACTAGCGGGAGGGGACGACCAAGAGACCCAGTACTTC. Protein sequence: CASSRGLAGGDDQETQYF.

This chain links TRBV9 with TRBJ1-2; D is undetermined. Per the germline V gene, CDR1 is SGDLS and CDR2 is YYNGEE. The CDR3 length is 14 residues. Trimming left V 1 base short and J 4 bases short, with 11 bases between. CDR3 coding DNA: TGTGCCAGCAGCGTATCCAGCCCCGGCTATGGCTACACCTTC. This codes for CASSVSSPGYGYTF.

V gene TRBV7-9 combines with J gene TRBJ2-3, with 8 nucleotides matching TRBD1. Germline CDR1 is SEHNR and CDR2 is FQNEAQ (reference sequence). The length of the CDR3 is 16 residues. After removal of 5 bases from V and 1 base from J, the junction contained 8 bases not matched to a gene. This CDR3 is CASSIRQGFGTDTQYF. Here the CDR3 DNA reads TGTGCCAGCAGCATCCGACAGGGGTTTGGCACAGATACGCAGTATTTT.

The chain recombines TRBV7-9 with TRBJ2-1; 12 positions agree with TRBD2. CDR3 length: 16 residues. Germline values: CDR1 SEHNR, CDR2 FQNEAQ (reference sequence). V was pared by 2 bases and J by 5 bases, with 4 bases of the junction left unmatched. The CDR3 coding sequence is TGTGCCAGCAGCTTACCCGGGACTAGCGGGCACAATGAGCAGTTCTTC. It is translated as CASSLPGTSGHNEQFF.

The chain combines TRBV11-2 with TRBJ2-7; 7 bases match TRBD2. Germline V lookup: CDR1 SGHAT, CDR2 FQNNGV. The CDR3 covers 13 residues. Trimming cost V 7 bases and J 7 bases; bases outside gene matches: 10. Here the CDR3 reads CASTLGLTGEQYF. Written as DNA, the CDR3 is TGTGCCAGCACCCTGGGACTAACGGGGGAGCAGTACTTC.

The chain combines TRBV20-1 with TRBJ2-1, with D unresolved. Germline V gives CDR1 DFQATT, CDR2 SNEGSKA (reference sequence). This CDR3 comprises 9 residues. V gave up 1 base and J gave up 12 bases, with 4 bases separating them. The CDR3 nucleotides are TGCAGTGCTAGAGTCGCGCAGTTCTTC. This gives the protein CSARVAQFF.

The rearrangement joins TRBV4-2 to TRBJ2-3, with TRBD2 matching over 8 bases. The CDR3 is made up of 18 amino acids. Germline trimming cut 0 bases from V and 2 bases from J; bases unmatched to any gene: 10. Germline CDR1 and CDR2: LGHNA and YNFKEQ. The CDR3 protein is CASSQEQASGPYTDTQYF. The DNA of the CDR3 is TGTGCCAGCAGCCAAGAGCAGGCTAGCGGGCCCTACACAGATACGCAGTATTTT.

The chain combines TRBV5-1 with TRBJ2-3, with D perhaps matching TRBD1 (6 bases). The length of the CDR3 is 14 residues. V was shortened by 0 bases and J by 6 bases, with 11 bases between the two germline ends. Germline lookup yields CDR1 SGHRS and CDR2 YFSETQ. The CDR3 sequence is CASSLDRVTDTQYF. CDR3 sequence (DNA): TGCGCCAGCAGCTTGGACAGGGTAACCGATACGCAGTATTTT.

J is TRBJ2-2 and V is TRBV5-1; D is unclear. The V end was cut by 0 bases, the J end by 6 bases, with 9 bases between. The V gene's germline CDR1 is SGHRS and CDR2 YFSETQ. The CDR3 is 14 amino acids. The CDR3 here is CASSLVDSAGELFF. CDR3 nucleotide sequence: TGCGCCAGCAGCTTGGTTGACTCAGCCGGGGAGCTGTTTTTT.

The chain combines TRBV6-1 with TRBJ2-7; TRBD2 aligns across 8 bases. The CDR3 length is 12 residues. CDR1 is MNHNS and CDR2 is SASEGT in the germline V gene. The ends lost 10 bases at V and 9 bases at J; junction bases unmatched: 11. Here the CDR3 DNA reads TGTGCCACCACTCCGGGGGGGCCCGCGCAGTACTTC. Amino acid sequence: CATTPGGPAQYF.

The chain has TRBV28 and TRBJ1-2; TRBD1 agrees at 8 bases. CDR3 length: 14 residues. V lost 3 bases, J lost 4 bases, and 4 bases stayed unmatched. The germline CDR1 and CDR2 sequences are MDHEN and SYDVKM. In nucleotides, the CDR3 is TGTGCCAGCAGTTTGTGGACAGGGACCTATGGCTACACCTTC. Its translation: CASSLWTGTYGYTF.

The CDR3 here is CASAIWDRDRAGYTF. In nucleotides, the CDR3 is TGTGCCAGCGCGATATGGGACCGGGACAGGGCAGGCTACACCTTC. The chain links TRBV6-5 to TRBJ1-2; 9 nucleotides align to TRBD1. The junction had 15 bases not matched to a gene; V was cut back by 8 bases and J by 8 bases. CDR3 length: 15 residues. Germline CDR1 reads MNHEY; CDR2 reads SVGAGI.

The chain uses TRBV4-3 and TRBJ1-1; D not certain. The germline V gene has CDR1 LGHNA and CDR2 YSLEER. This CDR3 has 14 amino acids. Trimming took off 4 bases at V and 0 bases at J, with 9 bases between the two ends. The CDR3 region is CASSPGPLNTEAFF. The CDR3 coding sequence is TGCGCCAGCAGCCCCGGTCCTCTGAACACTGAAGCTTTCTTT.

The chain combines TRBV29-1 with TRBJ2-5; D is unclear. The J call could be wrong; TRBJ2-7 is a better fit for the DNA end. Germline V gene sequence: CDR1 SQVTM, CDR2 ANQGSEA. This CDR3 spans 14 amino acids. The CDR3 DNA is TGCAGCGTTGAGACCGGTACCAGCGCCTACGAGCAGTACTTC. As protein: CSVETGTSAYEQYF.